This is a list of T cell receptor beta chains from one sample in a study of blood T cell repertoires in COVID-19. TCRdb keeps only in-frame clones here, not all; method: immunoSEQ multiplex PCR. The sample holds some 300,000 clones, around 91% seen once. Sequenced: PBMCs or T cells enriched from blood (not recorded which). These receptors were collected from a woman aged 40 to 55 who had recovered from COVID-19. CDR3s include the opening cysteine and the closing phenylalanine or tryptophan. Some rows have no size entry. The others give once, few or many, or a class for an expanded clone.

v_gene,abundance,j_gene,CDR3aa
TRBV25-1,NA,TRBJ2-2,CASRELAGESAGELFF
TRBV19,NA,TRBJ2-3,CASSIGSSGGHTDTQYF
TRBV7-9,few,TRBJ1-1,CASSLPDRESFF
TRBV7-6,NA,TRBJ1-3,CASSQQAGSGNTIYF
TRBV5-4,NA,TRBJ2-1,CASSFPGGQGSEQFF
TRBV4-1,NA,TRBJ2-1,CASSQADRGYNEQFF
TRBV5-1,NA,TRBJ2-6,CASSWRQFSGANVLTF
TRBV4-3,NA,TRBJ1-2,CASSQDLGGGYTF
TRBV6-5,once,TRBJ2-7,CASSYSVLEEQYF
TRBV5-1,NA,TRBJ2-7,CASSPGDLSYEQYF
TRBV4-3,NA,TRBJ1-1,CASSLGTVEAFF
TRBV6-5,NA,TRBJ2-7,CASSYAGRSYEQYF
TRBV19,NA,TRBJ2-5,CASSPFAEQETQYF
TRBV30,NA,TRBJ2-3,CAWSAGTGVTDTQYF
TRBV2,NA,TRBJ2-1,CASSARLAGGNEQFF
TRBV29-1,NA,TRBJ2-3,CSVARPSTDTQYF
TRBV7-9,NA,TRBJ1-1,CASSLDTVNTEAFF
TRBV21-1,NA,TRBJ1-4,CASSKGTGSLDEKLFF
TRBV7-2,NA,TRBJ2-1,CASSMTSGRLINNEQFF
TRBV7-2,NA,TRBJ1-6,CASTLQGSYNSPLHF
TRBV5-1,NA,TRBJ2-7,CASSSGSYEQYF
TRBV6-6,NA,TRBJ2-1,CASLPSGGHNEQFF
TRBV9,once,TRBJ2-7,CASSPAGVVSSYEQYF
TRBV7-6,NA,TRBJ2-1,CASSPRLNPYNEQFF
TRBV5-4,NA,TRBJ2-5,CASSLRPKQGAGETQYF
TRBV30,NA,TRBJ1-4,CAWTPGREKLFF
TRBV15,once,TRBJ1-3,CATSRDGTDSGNTIYF
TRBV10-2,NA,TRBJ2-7,CASNNLGWSDPEEYF
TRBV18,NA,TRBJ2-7,CASSLLPGQAYEQYF
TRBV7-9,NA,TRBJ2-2,CASSLLSNTGELFF
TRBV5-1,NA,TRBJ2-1,CASSSGLAGVSFHNEQFF
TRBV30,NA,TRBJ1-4,CAWSYSQGKLFF
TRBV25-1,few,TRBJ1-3,CASSGTGTTGNTIYF
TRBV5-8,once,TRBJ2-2,CASRERDYYTGELFF
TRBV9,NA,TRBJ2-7,CASSKTGGNYEQYF
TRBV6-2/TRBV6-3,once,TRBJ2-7,CASSYPLGGLSYEQYF
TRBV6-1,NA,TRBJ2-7,CASSELGAGEYEQYF
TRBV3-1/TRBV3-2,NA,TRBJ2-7,CASSYRGGPYEQYF
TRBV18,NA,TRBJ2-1,CASSPWGPRNEQFF
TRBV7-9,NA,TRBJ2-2,CASSRLAVGTGELFF
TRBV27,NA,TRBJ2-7,CASSLGPGGYEQYF
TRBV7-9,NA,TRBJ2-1,CASSRRGSSYNEQFF
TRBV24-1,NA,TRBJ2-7,CATLSGQDKYEQYF
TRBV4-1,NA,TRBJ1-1,CASSQEQGALGAFF
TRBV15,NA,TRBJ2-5,CATSRVGRADETQYF
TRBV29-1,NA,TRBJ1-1,CSVEVTAGGTEAFF
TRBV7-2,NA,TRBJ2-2,CASSETPGLAGVGELFF
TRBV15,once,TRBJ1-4,CATSRGWDRVINEKLFF
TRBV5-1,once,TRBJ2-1,CASFTGLVNYNEQFF
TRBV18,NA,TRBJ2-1,CASSPRLAGDINEQFF
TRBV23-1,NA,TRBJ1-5,CASSPNSGQGISSNQPQHF
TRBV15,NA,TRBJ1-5,CATSPRGGAIPQPQHF
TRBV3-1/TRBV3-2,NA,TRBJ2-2,CASIGYSGELFF
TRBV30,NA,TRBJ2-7,CAWSVGTGTHEQYF
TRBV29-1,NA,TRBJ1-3,CSVEQFDSGNTIYF
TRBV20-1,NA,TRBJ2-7,CSASGREFYEQYF
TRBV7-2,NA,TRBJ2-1,CASSLGGGTSGKLNEQFF